The 18 T cell receptor beta chains in this list originate from one sample, sequenced in a study of breast tumors, draining lymph nodes, adjacent tissues. MiXCR, applied by TCRdb to the multiplex PCR reads, yields one record per CDR3 protein. The sample shows tens of thousands of distinct CDR3 sequences, approximately 62% of them seen only once. The sample comprised breast tumor tissue. These receptors originate from a female donor with breast cancer. Some clones in this sample may be carry-over from other donors' samples.

J is TRBJ2-3 and V is TRBV24-1; D is possibly TRBD2 (6 bases). V dropped 3 bases and J dropped 3 bases, with 12 bases sitting between them. The CDR3 extends over 15 amino acids. Germline V gene data show CDR1 as KGHDR and CDR2 as SFDVKD. The DNA for the CDR3 is TGTGCCACCAGTGATGAGACTAGGTTAACAGATACGCAGTATTTT. Translating gives CATSDETRLTDTQYF.

CDR3 nucleotide sequence: TGTGCCAGCAGCGTAGGGAGTTCACCCCTCCACTTT. Translated, it gives CASSVGSSPLHF. J is TRBJ1-6 and V is TRBV9, with D unclear. The CDR3 covers 12 residues. The germline V and J ends were trimmed by 0 bases and 9 bases, with 4 bases remaining between them. CDR1 and CDR2 from the germline V gene are SGDLS and YYNGEE. Variable domain in full (rest from reference TRBV9 and TRBJ1-6): DSGVTQTPKHLITATGQRVTLRCSPRSGDLSVYWYQQSLDQGLQFLIQYYNGEERAKGNILERFSAQQFPDLHSELNLSSLELGDSALYFCASSVGSSPLHFGNGTRLTVT.

This sequence joins TRBV29-1 and TRBJ2-1; TRBD2 aligns across 11 bases. Losses at the gene ends were 7 bases for V and 4 bases for J; bases not matched to a gene: 6. CDR1 and CDR2 from the germline V gene are SQVTM and ANQGSEA. This CDR3 is 14 amino acids long. The CDR3 spells CSALLAGGYNEQFF. In nucleotides, the CDR3 is TGCAGCGCTCTCCTAGCGGGGGGTTACAATGAGCAGTTCTTC.

This clonotype rates as medium-sized. The rearrangement uses TRBV6-5 and TRBJ1-2; 9 bases are a match to TRBD1. CDR1 MNHEY and CDR2 SVGAGI come from the germline V gene. The CDR3 covers 14 residues. Germline trimming cut 8 bases from V and 0 bases from J; bases unmatched to any gene: 4. The CDR3 bases are TGTGCCAGCCACGGGACAGGGTCTAACTATGGCTACACCTTC. This sequence encodes CASHGTGSNYGYTF.

The rearrangement joins TRBV20-1 to TRBJ1-2; D unresolved. Germline-derived CDR1 and CDR2 are DFQATT and SNEGSKA (reference sequence). V lost 5 bases and J lost 6, with 7 bases in between. This CDR3 spans 10 amino acids. Here the CDR3 DNA reads TGCAGTGCTCTTAATCATGGCTACACCTTC. Encoded protein: CSALNHGYTF.

With regard to this clonotype: One base away lies a much larger clone, so this may be a sequencing read error. V and J are TRBV27 and TRBJ2-7; 8 bases map to TRBD2. Germline V gene data show CDR1 as MNHEY and CDR2 as SMNVEV (reference sequence). This CDR3 has 15 residues. In DNA, the CDR3 is TGTGCCAGCAGTTCCCCGGGACTAGTTTCCAACGAGCGGTACTTC. Translated, it gives CASSSPGLVSNERYF.

This clonotype has ten or more counts. This may come from a read error, since a much larger clone is one base off. The chain couples TRBV7-2 to TRBJ2-6, with D maybe TRBD2 (7 bases). The germline gives CDR1 SGHTA, CDR2 FQGNSA. Deletions cut 5 bases from V and 8 bases from J, with 28 bases between. The CDR3 has 19 residues. CDR3 bases: TGTGCCAGCAGCCAAATACTAGGGGGGGCCCAAGGAGGGCCCAACGTCCTGACTTTC. It codes for CASSQILGGAQGGPNVLTF.

The table lists this clonotype with many counts. The V gene is TRBV10-3, the J gene TRBJ2-7; TRBD1 is a possible D gene (6 bases). CDR1 is ENHRY, CDR2 SYGVKD, per germline. The CDR3 runs 12 residues. V shed 9 bases and J shed 1 base, with 10 bases lying between them. CDR3 region: CAIRRGSYEQYF. In nucleotides, the CDR3 is TGTGCCATTCGCAGGGGATCCTACGAGCAGTACTTC.

As concerns this clonotype: This may come from a read error, since a much larger clone is one base off. The V call is TRBV6-6, the J call TRBJ1-5; no firm D call. Deletions cut 5 bases from V and 0 bases from J, with 14 bases between. The CDR3 contains 16 residues. Per germline, CDR1 MNHNY and CDR2 SVGAGI (reference sequence). DNA for the CDR3: TGTGCCAGCAGTCGGATTCCAGATTATAGCAATCAGCCCCAGCATTTT. Its protein product is CASSRIPDYSNQPQHF.

With regard to this clonotype: The junction shows a germline mismatch at one end, possibly a read error. The J gene is TRBJ1-5, the V gene TRBV6-5; 11 nucleotides agree with TRBD1. This CDR3 spans 17 amino acids. Germline V gene sequence: CDR1 MNHEY, CDR2 SVGAGI. CDR3 nucleotides: TGTGCCAGCAGTCACTCGCTTCCCGGGACAGGGGGGCAGCCCCAGCATTTT. Protein: CASSHSLPGTGGQPQHF.

This chain uses TRBV2 with TRBJ1-2; 7 bases match TRBD1. Germline loops: CDR1 SNHLY, CDR2 FYNNEI. After removal of 7 bases from V and 2 bases from J, the junction contained 10 bases not matched to a gene. The CDR3 loop spans 15 amino acids. The CDR3: CASIRTAGGNYGYTF. CDR3 nucleotides: TGTGCCAGCATTCGCACGGCAGGGGGGAACTATGGCTACACCTTC.

This clonotype was counted at least ten times. This sequence joins TRBV5-1 and TRBJ2-1; a possible D gene is TRBD1 (7 bases). The CDR3 length is 15 residues. The germline V gene has CDR1 SGHRS and CDR2 YFSETQ. Trimming left V 2 bases short and J 8 bases short, with 17 bases between. The CDR3, as DNA: TGCGCCAGCAGCTTCAGGACAGGAGGGCCTGATGAGCAGTTCTTC. Translating it yields CASSFRTGGPDEQFF.

V is TRBV9 and J is TRBJ1-6, with D possibly matching TRBD1 (5 bases). Germline CDR1 SGDLS, CDR2 YYNGEE. Between the trimmed V and J ends, which lost 4 bases and 7 bases, there was a span of 21 bases. The CDR3 is 17 amino acids. For the CDR3, the DNA is TGTGCCAGCAGCCCCCTTAGGGCAGACAGTGAAAATTCACCCCTCCACTTT. Protein product: CASSPLRADSENSPLHF. The full variable domain, its missing parts supplied by reference TRBV9 and TRBJ1-6, is DSGVTQTPKHLITATGQRVTLRCSPRSGDLSVYWYQQSLDQGLQFLIQYYNGEERAKGNILERFSAQQFPDLHSELNLSSLELGDSALYFCASSPLRADSENSPLHFGNGTRLTVT.

The V call is TRBV5-1, the J call TRBJ2-7, with 11 nucleotides matching TRBD2. Germline lookup yields CDR1 SGHRS and CDR2 YFSETQ. The CDR3 runs to 16 residues. J was trimmed by 2 bases and V by 0 bases; bases with no gene match: 4. CDR3 amino acids: CASSLELLAGAYEQYF. The CDR3, as DNA: TGCGCCAGCAGCTTGGAGCTACTAGCGGGAGCCTACGAGCAGTACTTC. The full variable domain, rest sourced from reference TRBV5-1 and TRBJ2-7, is KAGVTQTPRYLIKTRGQQVTLSCSPISGHRSVSWYQQTPGQGLQFLFEYFSETQRNKGNFPGRFSGRQFSNSRSEMNVSTLELGDSALYLCASSLELLAGAYEQYFGPGTRLTVT.

This clonotype was detected ten times or more. The rearrangement joins TRBV4-2 to TRBJ2-7; TRBD2 matches 12 bases. The CDR3 has 15 residues. Trimming cost V 4 bases and J 0 bases; bases outside gene matches: 1. The germline V gene has CDR1 LGHNA and CDR2 YNFKEQ. CDR3 region: CASSPLAGGSYEQYF. The CDR3 nucleotides read TGTGCCAGCAGCCCACTAGCGGGGGGCTCCTACGAGCAGTACTTC.

This clonotype was found many times. An end of the junction differs from the germline gene, which may be a read error. The chain has TRBV20-1 and TRBJ1-2; no clear D gene. The CDR3 has 12 residues. The germline gives CDR1 DFQATT, CDR2 SNEGSKA (reference sequence). The CDR3 region has the DNA TGCAGTGCTCCGATTAGTGACTATGGCTCCACCTTC. The encoded protein is CSAPISDYGSTF.

This clonotype was counted a few times. This may stem from a read error, because a much larger clone lies one nucleotide away. The V call is TRBV11-2, the J call TRBJ2-5; no clear D. The CDR3 has 11 amino acids. CDR1 and CDR2 from the germline V gene are SGHAT and FQNNGV. As DNA, the CDR3 is TGTGCCAGCAGCTTAGCGGAGACCCCGTACTTC. Translation: CASSLAETPYF.

Note on this clonotype: One junction end does not reproduce the germline sequence, and a read error may be involved. This sequence joins TRBV7-3 and TRBJ2-6, with D possibly being TRBD1 (5 bases). CDR3 length equals 17 residues. Germline CDR1 SGHTA, CDR2 FQGTGA. The chain's CDR3 is CASSLQGWGSGANALTF. The CDR3 DNA reads as TGTGCCAGCAGCTTACAAGGATGGGGCTCTGGGGCCAACGCCCTGACTTTC.